These 16 T cell receptor beta chains were all obtained from the same sample, sequenced in a study of blood T cell repertoires in COVID-19 (dated by TCRdb to about 2020). The method behind the library was the immunoSEQ multiplex PCR assay. TCRdb retrieved this table from immuneACCESS and kept in-frame rearrangements only. Not all clones are present; in checked studies, unresolved V genes account for under half, and no reason is known for the remainder. The sample contains about 160,000 clones, 70% to 90% of them found a single time. 5% to 8.5% of the sample is held by the ten biggest clonotypes. The sequencing input was PBMCs or T cells enriched from blood (not recorded which). Receptor source: a woman aged 50 to 60 who had recovered from COVID-19.

This sequence joins TRBV9 and TRBJ2-1; no definite D call. V gave up 1 base and J gave up 1 base, with 9 bases separating them. This CDR3 contains 15 residues. The germline V gene encodes CDR1 SGDLS and CDR2 YYNGEE. The CDR3 DNA follows: TGTGCCAGCAGCGTATCTATCGGTTCCTACAATGAGCAGTTCTTC. Protein product: CASSVSIGSYNEQFF.

This chain uses TRBV6-5 with TRBJ2-5, with 8 bases fitting TRBD2. Trimming cost V 5 bases and J 4 bases; bases outside gene matches: 6. CDR1 MNHEY and CDR2 SVGAGI come from the germline V gene. The CDR3 has 14 amino acids. The CDR3 loop reads CASSPAGAGETQYF. As DNA, the CDR3 is TGTGCCAGCAGTCCAGCGGGGGCGGGAGAGACCCAGTACTTC.

The chain employs TRBV25-1 and TRBJ1-1; the match to TRBD1 covers 7 bases. CDR3 length: 16 amino acids. With 6 bases clipped from V and 0 bases from J, the junction kept 10 bases outside the gene matches. Germline loops: CDR1 MGHDK, CDR2 SYGVNS. CDR3 bases: TGTGCCAGCAGATTAGGGACAGTCTACATGAACACTGAAGCTTTCTTT. It is translated as CASRLGTVYMNTEAFF.

This CDR3 is CASSATGVGNTEAFF. CDR3 nucleotide sequence: TGTGCCAGCAGCGCGACGGGAGTTGGGAACACTGAAGCTTTCTTT. The chain combines TRBV9 with TRBJ1-1; no firm D call. The CDR3 totals 15 residues. The V end was cut by 3 bases, the J end by 1 base, with 13 bases between. CDR1 is SGDLS, CDR2 YYNGEE, per germline.

V is TRBV18 and J is TRBJ2-5; 13 positions agree with TRBD2. V trimming: 3 bases; J trimming: 2 bases; junction bases outside the gene matches: 3. CDR1 KGHSH and CDR2 LQKENI come from the germline V gene. The CDR3 spans 16 residues. The CDR3 loop reads CASSPRLAGGQETQYF. For the CDR3, the DNA is TGTGCCAGCTCACCTAGACTAGCGGGGGGACAAGAGACCCAGTACTTC. The full variable domain, rest sourced from reference TRBV18 and TRBJ2-5, is NAGVMQNPRHLVRRRGQEARLRCSPMKGHSHVYWYRQLPEEGLKFMVYLQKENIIDESGMPKERFSAEFPKEGPSILRIQQVVRGDSAAYFCASSPRLAGGQETQYFGPGTRLLVL.

V and J are TRBV25-1 and TRBJ2-2; 9 bases match TRBD1. The CDR3 loop spans 15 amino acids. V was pared by 2 bases and J by 6 bases, with 4 bases of the junction left unmatched. Germline CDR1 is MGHDK and CDR2 is SYGVNS. CDR3 sequence reads: CASSEAGTGSGELFF. The CDR3 DNA is TGTGCCAGCAGTGAAGCCGGGACAGGGTCCGGGGAGCTGTTTTTT.

The rearrangement links TRBV6-6 to TRBJ1-5; tentative D call: TRBD1 (6 bases). Trimming removed 7 bases at V and 2 bases at J, with 12 bases between. The CDR3 length is 14 residues. From germline, CDR1 is MNHNY and CDR2 SVGAGI (reference sequence). The CDR3 loop reads CASNLDSRNQPQHF. As DNA, the CDR3 is TGTGCCAGCAATTTGGACAGCCGCAATCAGCCCCAGCATTTT.

This clone was seen a single time. This chain joins TRBV7-2 and TRBJ1-6, with TRBD1 identical over 8 bases. J was trimmed by 7 bases and V by 6 bases; bases with no gene match: 2. The CDR3 covers 13 residues. Germline V lookup: CDR1 SGHTA, CDR2 FQGNSA. CDR3 coding DNA: TGTGCCAGCAGTCGACAGGGGAATTCACCCCTCCACTTT. Translating gives CASSRQGNSPLHF.

This chain connects TRBV9 to TRBJ1-1; 7 bases are shared with TRBD1. The length of the CDR3 is 17 residues. The germline V gene has CDR1 SGDLS and CDR2 YYNGEE. The ends lost 3 bases at V and 3 bases at J; junction bases unmatched: 14. DNA for the CDR3: TGTGCCAGCAGCGCGGGACAGTCTCGCGGCACAGACACTGAAGCTTTCTTT. Its translation: CASSAGQSRGTDTEAFF.

J is TRBJ2-3 and V is TRBV24-1; the match to TRBD2 covers 10 bases. V dropped 0 bases and J dropped 2; count of bases not matched to a gene: 4. Germline V CDR1 and CDR2: KGHDR, SFDVKD. The length of the CDR3 is 17 residues. This CDR3 reads CATSDLILAGATDTQYF. The CDR3 DNA reads TGTGCCACCAGTGATTTGATCCTAGCGGGGGCCACAGATACGCAGTATTTT.

V is TRBV10-3 and J is TRBJ2-1; 12 positions agree with TRBD2. J lost 7 bases, V lost 3 bases, and 4 bases had no gene match. CDR1 is ENHRY and CDR2 is SYGVKD in the germline V gene. This CDR3 has 15 residues. DNA of the CDR3: TGTGCCATCAGTGATTGGGGGACTAGCGGGAATGAGCAGTTCTTC. It codes for CAISDWGTSGNEQFF.

The chain joins TRBV5-1 to TRBJ1-1; D not certain. There are 14 residues in the CDR3. Germline CDR1 is SGHRS and CDR2 is YFSETQ. Trimming shortened V by 0 bases and J by 1 base, and 7 bases separated the two germline ends. In DNA, the CDR3 is TGCGCCAGCAGCTTGGGGGCAGGGAACACTGAAGCTTTCTTT. Translated: CASSLGAGNTEAFF.

This chain connects TRBV19 to TRBJ1-1, with 8 bases identical to TRBD1. The CDR3 loop spans 18 amino acids. With V trimmed by 6 bases and J by 5 bases, 20 bases remained unmatched. Looked up from germline, CDR1 is LNHDA and CDR2 is SQIVND (reference sequence). CDR3 sequence reads: CASSRRRGSGGEGTEAFF. CDR3 nucleotides: TGTGCCAGTAGCAGGCGACGTGGGTCAGGGGGCGAGGGGACTGAAGCTTTCTTT.

This sequence joins TRBV12-5 and TRBJ1-4; TRBD1 matches at 9 bases. There are 15 residues in the CDR3. In germline, CDR1 is LGHNT, CDR2 FRNRAP. V was pared by 6 bases and J by 7 bases, with 9 bases of the junction left unmatched. The CDR3 protein is CASGPRDRASEKLFF. CDR3 in DNA: TGTGCTAGTGGCCCAAGGGACAGGGCGTCTGAAAAACTGTTTTTT.

The chain combines TRBV7-3 with TRBJ1-2; 7 nucleotides line up with TRBD1. The CDR3 sequence is 14 residues long. Germline V gives CDR1 SGHTA, CDR2 FQGTGA. The V gene end was trimmed by 1 base and the J gene end by 4 bases; junction bases not matched to a gene: 3. The CDR3 loop is CASSLNRDSYGYTF. As DNA, the CDR3 is TGTGCCAGCAGCTTAAATAGGGACAGCTATGGCTACACCTTC.

The genes are TRBV7-2 and TRBJ1-1; 9 nucleotides agree with TRBD1. Trimming removed 5 bases from V and 5 bases from J; junction bases left unmatched: 12. Germline values: CDR1 SGHTA, CDR2 FQGNSA. The CDR3 runs to 16 residues. The CDR3 here is CASSPGQGLAETEAFF. The CDR3, as DNA: TGTGCCAGCAGCCCCGGACAGGGGCTCGCGGAGACTGAAGCTTTCTTT.